This T cell receptor (beta chain) was sequenced during a study of control samples from healthy donors and cancer patients. The CDR3 totals 14 residues. CDR1 and CDR2 from the germline V gene are SGHTA and FQGNSA. Trimming pared 8 bases from V and 8 bases from J, leaving 21 bases between. The data were produced by immunoSEQ multiplex PCR, yet TCRdb's version contains in-frame clones alone and is incomplete. The data show about 170,000 clones, with 90% to 95% seen just once and around 1.5% held by the top ten. The specimen sequenced was blood. This clonotype was obtained from a woman aged 18 to 35 in good health. The chain links TRBV7-2 to TRBJ1-1; possible D gene TRBD1, 6 bases. As DNA, the CDR3 is TGTGCCAGCGGTACGGCGGCTGGACAGAGGGAAGCTTTCTTT. Protein sequence: CASGTAAGQREAFF.